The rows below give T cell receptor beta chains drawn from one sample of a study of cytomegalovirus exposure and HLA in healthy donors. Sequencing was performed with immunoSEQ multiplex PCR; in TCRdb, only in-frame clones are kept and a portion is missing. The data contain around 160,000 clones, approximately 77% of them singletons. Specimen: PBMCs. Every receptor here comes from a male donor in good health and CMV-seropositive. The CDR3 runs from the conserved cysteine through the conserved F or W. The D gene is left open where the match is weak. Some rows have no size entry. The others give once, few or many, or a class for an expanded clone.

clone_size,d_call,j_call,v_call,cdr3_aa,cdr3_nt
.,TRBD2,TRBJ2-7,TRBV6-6,CASIPHASGVYEQYF,TGTGCCAGCATCCCCCATGCGAGCGGGGTCTACGAGCAGTACTTC
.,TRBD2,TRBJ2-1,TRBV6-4,CASSPIAGGPYNEQFF,TGTGCCAGCAGTCCTATAGCGGGGGGGCCCTACAATGAGCAGTTCTTC
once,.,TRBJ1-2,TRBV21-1,CASSVGRGGESNYGYTF,TGTGCCAGCAGCGTCGGAAGGGGGGGTGAGTCTAACTATGGCTACACCTTC
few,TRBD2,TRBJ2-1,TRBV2,CASSEGGSGTSNNEQFF,TGTGCCAGCAGTGAAGGGGGGAGCGGGACTAGCAATAATGAGCAGTTCTTC
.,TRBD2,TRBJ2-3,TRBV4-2,CASSQVGTSSTDTQYF,TGTGCCAGCAGCCAAGTGGGGACTAGCAGCACAGATACGCAGTATTTT
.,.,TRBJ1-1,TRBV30,CAWSMRGDTEAFF,TGTGCCTGGAGTATGCGGGGGGACACTGAAGCTTTCTTT
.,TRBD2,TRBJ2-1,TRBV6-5,CASGTGGYNEQFF,TGTGCCAGCGGAACGGGGGGTTACAATGAGCAGTTCTTC
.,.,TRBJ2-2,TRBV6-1,CASSEDQGTTGELFF,TGTGCCAGCAGTGAAGATCAGGGGACCACCGGGGAGCTGTTTTTT
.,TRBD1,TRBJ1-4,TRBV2,CASGGAGGTEKLFF,TGTGCCAGCGGCGGGGCAGGGGGTACTGAAAAACTGTTTTTT
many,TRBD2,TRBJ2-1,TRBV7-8,CASSLAPSGGEGSYNEQFF,TGTGCCAGCAGCTTAGCCCCTAGCGGGGGGGAAGGCTCCTACAATGAGCAGTTCTTC
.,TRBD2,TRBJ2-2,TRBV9,CASSVTGLAGGGTGELFF,TGTGCCAGCAGCGTAACGGGACTAGCGGGGGGGGGAACCGGGGAGCTGTTTTTT
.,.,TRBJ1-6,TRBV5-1,CASSPQGYNSPLHF,TGCGCCAGCAGCCCCCAGGGTTATAATTCACCCCTCCACTTT
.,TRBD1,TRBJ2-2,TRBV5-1,CASSPGQVANTGELFF,TGCGCCAGCAGCCCGGGACAGGTTGCGAACACCGGGGAGCTGTTTTTT
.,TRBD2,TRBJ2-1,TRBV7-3,CASSLQLAGGHEQFF,TGTGCCAGCAGCTTGCAACTAGCGGGGGGGCACGAGCAGTTCTTC
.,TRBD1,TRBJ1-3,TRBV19,CASSPFNRGSGNTIYF,TGTGCCAGTAGTCCCTTTAACAGGGGTTCGGGAAACACCATATATTTT
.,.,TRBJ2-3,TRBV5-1,CASSLRGGGTDTQYF,TGCGCCAGCAGCTTGAGGGGGGGCGGAACAGATACGCAGTATTTT
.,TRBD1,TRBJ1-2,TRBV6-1,CASSPRQGRLLGYTF,TGTGCCAGCAGCCCCCGACAGGGACGCCTTTTAGGCTACACCTTC
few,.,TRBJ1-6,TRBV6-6,CASSSDSPLHF,TGTGCCAGCAGTTCAGATTCACCCCTCCACTTT